The sequence of this T cell receptor beta chain was determined in a study of response to subunit inactivated influenza vaccine. TCRdb independently ran MiXCR on the RT-PCR reads; one entry per CDR3 protein. The repertoire consists of over 800,000 distinct CDR3 sequences, with less than 25% occurring once and the leading ten covering roughly 10%. The germline gives CDR1 SGHAT, CDR2 FQNNGV. The V end was cut by 0 bases, the J end by 3 bases, with 19 bases between. The CDR3 sequence is 18 residues long. Regarding the study as a whole: There was a suggestion from the authors that each seasonal influenza vaccination recruits few new T cells.

This clonotype was observed a few times. The antigen remains undetermined. The input for sequencing was PBMCs from blood, taken 4 to 6 days after vaccination. The chain is built from TRBV11-2 and TRBJ2-3, with a weak D call TRBD2 (6 bases). This TCR was sampled from a man aged 45-65 years who received an inactivated influenza vaccine. The DNA for the CDR3 is TGTGCCAGCAGCTTAGACCAGATCAGGGACTTCTGGACAGATACGCAGTATTTT. Encoded protein: CASSLDQIRDFWTDTQYF.